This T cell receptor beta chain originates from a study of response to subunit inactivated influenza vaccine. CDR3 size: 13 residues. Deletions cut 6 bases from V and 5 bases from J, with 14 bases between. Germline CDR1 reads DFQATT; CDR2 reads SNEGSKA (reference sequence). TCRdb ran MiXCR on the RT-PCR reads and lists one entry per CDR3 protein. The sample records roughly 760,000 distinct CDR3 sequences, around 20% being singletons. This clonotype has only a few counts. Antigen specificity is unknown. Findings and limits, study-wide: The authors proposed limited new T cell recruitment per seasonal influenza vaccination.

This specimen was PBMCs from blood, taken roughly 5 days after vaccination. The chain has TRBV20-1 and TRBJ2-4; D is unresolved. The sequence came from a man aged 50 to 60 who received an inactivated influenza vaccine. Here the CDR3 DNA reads TGCAGTGCCAGACGTCCTACAGAAAACATTCAGTACTTC. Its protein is CSARRPTENIQYF.